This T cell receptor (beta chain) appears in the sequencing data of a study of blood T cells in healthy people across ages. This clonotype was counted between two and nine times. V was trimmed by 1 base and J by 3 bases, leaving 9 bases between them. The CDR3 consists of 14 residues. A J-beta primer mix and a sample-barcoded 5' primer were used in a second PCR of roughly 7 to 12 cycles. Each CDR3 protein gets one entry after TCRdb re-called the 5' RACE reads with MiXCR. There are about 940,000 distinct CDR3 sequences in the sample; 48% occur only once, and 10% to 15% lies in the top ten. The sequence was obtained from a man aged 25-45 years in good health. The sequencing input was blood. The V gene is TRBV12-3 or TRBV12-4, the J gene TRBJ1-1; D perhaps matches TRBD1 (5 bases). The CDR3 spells CASSLEDTYTEAFF. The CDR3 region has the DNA TGTGCCAGCAGTTTAGAGGACACGTACACTGAAGCTTTCTTT.